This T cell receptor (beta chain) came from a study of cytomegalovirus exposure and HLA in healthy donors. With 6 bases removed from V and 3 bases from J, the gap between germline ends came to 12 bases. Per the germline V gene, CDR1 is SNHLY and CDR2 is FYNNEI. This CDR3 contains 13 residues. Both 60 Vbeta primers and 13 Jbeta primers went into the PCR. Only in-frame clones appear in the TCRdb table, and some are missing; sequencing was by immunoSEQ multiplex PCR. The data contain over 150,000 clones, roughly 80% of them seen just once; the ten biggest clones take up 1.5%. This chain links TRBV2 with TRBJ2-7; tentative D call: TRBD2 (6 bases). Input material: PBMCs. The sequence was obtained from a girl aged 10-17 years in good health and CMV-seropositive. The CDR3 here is CASRAGRGYEQYF. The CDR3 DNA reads TGTGCCAGCAGGGCTGGGCGGGGCTACGAGCAGTACTTC.